These 21 T cell receptor beta chains were all obtained from the same sample, sequenced in a study of cytomegalovirus exposure and HLA in healthy donors. PCR primers comprised 60 Vbeta and 13 Jbeta primers. Repertoires were generated with immunoSEQ multiplex PCR, while TCRdb's copy carries only in-frame clones and drops some. The repertoire holds over 80,000 clones, 65% to 85% seen once, with roughly 3% in the top ten. Sequenced sample: PBMCs. These receptors were collected from a female donor in good health and CMV-seropositive.

This chain uses TRBV29-1 with TRBJ2-2, with D perhaps TRBD1 (5 bases). Per the germline V gene, CDR1 is SQVTM and CDR2 is ANQGSEA. V was pared by 5 bases and J by 0 bases, with 13 bases between. CDR3 size: 15 residues. Here the CDR3 reads CSVLRGPSNTGELFF. CDR3 sequence (DNA): TGCAGCGTTCTTAGGGGCCCCTCGAACACCGGGGAGCTGTTTTTT.

The chain links TRBV11-2 to TRBJ2-7; 9 bases align to TRBD2. J was trimmed by 7 bases and V by 0 bases; bases with no gene match: 10. CDR3 length: 16 residues. The V gene's germline CDR1 is SGHAT and CDR2 FQNNGV. In DNA form, the CDR3 reads TGTGCCAGCAGCTTAGAGATAGCGGGAGCTCCGCGGGAGCAGTACTTC. This sequence encodes CASSLEIAGAPREQYF.

The chain carries TRBV11-2 and TRBJ2-7, with unresolved D. The CDR3 has 15 amino acids. Between the trimmed V and J ends, which lost 0 bases and 1 base, there was a span of 10 bases. Per germline, CDR1 SGHAT and CDR2 FQNNGV. CDR3 DNA: TGTGCCAGCAGCTTAGACTTGGGCGAGTCCTACGAGCAGTACTTC. It yields the protein CASSLDLGESYEQYF. The full variable domain, in which reference TRBV11-2 and TRBJ2-7 provide the parts outside the CDR3, is EAGVAQSPRYKIIEKRQSVAFWCNPISGHATLYWYQQILGQGPKLLIQFQNNGVVDDSQLPKDRFSAERLKGVDSTLKIQPAKLEDSAVYLCASSLDLGESYEQYFGPGTRLTVT.

This clone was recorded a few times. This rearrangement joins TRBV10-3 to TRBJ1-1; maybe TRBD1 (5 bases). Germline V gene lookup returns CDR1 ENHRY and CDR2 SYGVKD. The CDR3 contains 13 residues. V lost 8 bases to trimming and J lost 1 base, with 11 bases between them. The CDR3 bases are TGTGCCATCCAGGGCAGAAGGAACACTGAAGCTTTCTTT. Its protein product is CAIQGRRNTEAFF.

The chain has TRBV7-8 and TRBJ2-7, with 7 nucleotides matching TRBD1. This CDR3 contains 14 residues. Germline CDR1 SGHVS, CDR2 FQNEAQ. J lost 6 bases, V lost 2 bases, and 7 bases had no gene match. DNA of the CDR3: TGTGCCAGCAGCTTATCCCAGGGGGAGCTCGAGCAGTACTTC. Its translation: CASSLSQGELEQYF.

This rearrangement joins TRBV5-1 to TRBJ1-6; TRBD1 might be the D (5 bases). CDR3 length: 15 amino acids. Germline CDR1 and CDR2: SGHRS and YFSETQ. With 4 bases removed from V and 5 bases from J, the gap between germline ends came to 13 bases. CDR3 protein: CASSVDSGDNSPLHF. CDR3 DNA sequence: TGCGCCAGCAGCGTAGATTCGGGGGATAATTCACCCCTCCACTTT.

The table lists this clone with a few counts. The V gene is TRBV29-1, the J gene TRBJ1-1, with D tentatively TRBD1 (6 bases). The CDR3 covers 12 residues. The germline CDR1 and CDR2 sequences are SQVTM and ANQGSEA. V lost 4 bases to trimming and J lost 1 base, with 7 bases between them. CDR3 protein: CSVARGNTEAFF. Written as DNA, the CDR3 is TGCAGCGTTGCCAGGGGGAACACTGAAGCTTTCTTT. Using reference TRBV29-1 and TRBJ1-1 for the parts outside the CDR3, the full variable domain is SAVISQKPSRDICQRGTSLTIQCQVDSQVTMMFWYRQQPGQSLTLIATANQGSEATYESGFVIDKFPISRPNLTFSTLTVSNMSPEDSSIYLCSVARGNTEAFFGQGTRLTVV.

The chain is built from TRBV7-2 and TRBJ2-2; D might be TRBD2 (5 bases). Germline V gene lookup returns CDR1 SGHTA and CDR2 FQGNSA. CDR3 length: 16 residues. V was trimmed by 2 bases and J by 5 bases, leaving 15 bases between them. CDR3 amino acids: CASSLLSTGGTGELFF. Written as DNA, the CDR3 is TGTGCCAGCAGCTTACTTTCCACCGGAGGAACCGGGGAGCTGTTTTTT.

This clone was found a few times. The chain has TRBV2 and TRBJ1-5, with 9 bases fitting TRBD1. The CDR3 spans 14 residues. Trimming at V came to 5 bases and at J to 6 bases, leaving 5 bases not matched to a gene. Germline V gene sequence: CDR1 SNHLY, CDR2 FYNNEI. The CDR3 loop is CASSITGGSQPQHF. In DNA form, the CDR3 reads TGTGCCAGCAGTATCACAGGGGGCTCTCAGCCCCAGCATTTT.

This clone was detected once. V gene TRBV15 combines with J gene TRBJ1-1; D remains ambiguous. The CDR3 is 14 residues long. Deletions cut 5 bases from V and 1 base from J, with 11 bases between. The germline V gene has CDR1 LNHNV and CDR2 YYDKDF (reference sequence). CDR3 region: CATSGRGSNTEAFF. CDR3 coding DNA: TGTGCCACCAGCGGACGGGGTTCGAACACTGAAGCTTTCTTT.

In DNA, the CDR3 is TGCGCCAGCAGCCAAGTCGCTACAGGGGGCGCGTGGGGGCTGTTTTTT. Translation gives CASSQVATGGAWGLFF. The chain combines TRBV4-1 with TRBJ2-2, with TRBD1 identical over 9 bases. The J segment lost 13 bases and the V segment lost 1 base, leaving 13 bases of the junction unmatched. Germline CDR1 MGHRA, CDR2 YSYEKL. There are 16 residues in the CDR3.

The chain has TRBV28 and TRBJ2-7, with 7 bases lining up with TRBD2. V gave up 2 bases and J gave up 3 bases; unmatched junction bases: 7. The CDR3 sequence is 15 residues long. Germline-derived CDR1 and CDR2 are MDHEN and SYDVKM. CDR3 DNA sequence: TGTGCCAGCAGTTTAACGGCTCGCGGGGGCTACGAGCAGTACTTC. This sequence encodes CASSLTARGGYEQYF. The full variable domain, rest sourced from reference TRBV28 and TRBJ2-7, is DVKVTQSSRYLVKRTGEKVFLECVQDMDHENMFWYRQDPGLGLRLIYFSYDVKMKEKGDIPEGYSVSREKKERFSLILESASTNQTSMYLCASSLTARGGYEQYFGPGTRLTVT.

The V and J genes are TRBV27 and TRBJ1-1; D uncertain. The CDR3 sequence is 13 residues long. The germline CDR1 and CDR2 sequences are MNHEY and SMNVEV (reference sequence). V gave up 1 base and J gave up 5 bases, with 8 bases separating them. CDR3 in amino acids: CASSLYRETEAFF. The CDR3 nucleotides read TGTGCCAGCAGTTTATACCGGGAGACTGAAGCTTTCTTT.

The genes are TRBV2 and TRBJ2-7; D is possibly TRBD1 (6 bases). The CDR3 covers 15 residues. V was shortened by 2 bases and J by 5 bases, with 16 bases between the two germline ends. Germline loops: CDR1 SNHLY, CDR2 FYNNEI. The CDR3: CASSERTGSGDEQYF. The CDR3 coding sequence is TGTGCCAGCAGTGAAAGAACAGGGTCGGGCGACGAGCAGTACTTC.

The V gene is TRBV15, the J gene TRBJ2-2; 8 bases line up with TRBD2. The CDR3 spans 15 residues. Germline V lookup: CDR1 LNHNV, CDR2 YYDKDF (reference sequence). The ends lost 0 bases at V and 6 bases at J; junction bases unmatched: 3. The chain's CDR3 is CATSRDLAGSGELFF. The CDR3, as DNA: TGTGCCACCAGCAGAGATCTAGCGGGCTCCGGGGAGCTGTTTTTT.

This chain links TRBV19 with TRBJ1-1; a weak D match, TRBD1 (5 bases). V was clipped by 5 bases and J by 2 bases, with 9 bases between them. This CDR3 spans 13 amino acids. Germline V gives CDR1 LNHDA, CDR2 SQIVND (reference sequence). CDR3 in amino acids: CASSFQGNTEAFF. The CDR3 region has the DNA TGTGCCAGTAGTTTCCAGGGTAACACTGAAGCTTTCTTT.

This chain uses TRBV29-1 with TRBJ1-1, with D maybe TRBD1 (6 bases). This CDR3 is 13 amino acids long. Trimming removed 3 bases at V and 3 bases at J, with 11 bases between. Germline V lookup: CDR1 SQVTM, CDR2 ANQGSEA. CDR3 loop: CSVEGGRDTEAFF. CDR3 coding DNA: TGCAGCGTTGAGGGGGGGCGAGACACTGAAGCTTTCTTT.

The chain is built from TRBV2 and TRBJ2-1; 7 nucleotides align to TRBD2. Germline V gene sequence: CDR1 SNHLY, CDR2 FYNNEI. The J segment lost 0 bases and the V segment lost 8 bases, leaving 1 base of the junction unmatched. CDR3 length equals 13 residues. CDR3 residues: CASRLASYNEQFF. CDR3 in DNA: TGTGCCAGCCGACTAGCCTCCTACAATGAGCAGTTCTTC.

V and J are TRBV2 and TRBJ2-3, with 14 positions matching TRBD2. After removal of 8 bases from V and 2 bases from J, the junction contained 3 bases not matched to a gene. This CDR3 is 15 amino acids long. CDR1 is SNHLY, CDR2 FYNNEI, per germline. CDR3 amino acids: CASRLAGGYTDTQYF. CDR3 DNA sequence: TGTGCCAGCCGACTAGCGGGGGGGTACACAGATACGCAGTATTTT.

The chain employs TRBV20-1 and TRBJ1-1; 8 bases align to TRBD1. The CDR3 spans 11 residues. V was clipped by 5 bases and J by 8 bases; unmatched bases: 4. Germline-derived CDR1 and CDR2 are DFQATT and SNEGSKA (reference sequence). The CDR3 is CSAGDRYEAFF. The CDR3, as DNA: TGCAGTGCTGGGGACAGGTACGAAGCTTTCTTT.

The sample holds one count of this clone. The CDR3: CASSLKNRPNTEAFF. For the CDR3, the DNA is TGTGCCAGCAGTTTGAAAAACAGGCCTAACACTGAAGCTTTCTTT. The chain carries TRBV28 and TRBJ1-1; D might be TRBD1 (5 bases). There are 15 residues in the CDR3. The germline CDR1 and CDR2 sequences are MDHEN and SYDVKM. V was shortened by 3 bases and J by 2 bases, with 13 bases between the two germline ends.